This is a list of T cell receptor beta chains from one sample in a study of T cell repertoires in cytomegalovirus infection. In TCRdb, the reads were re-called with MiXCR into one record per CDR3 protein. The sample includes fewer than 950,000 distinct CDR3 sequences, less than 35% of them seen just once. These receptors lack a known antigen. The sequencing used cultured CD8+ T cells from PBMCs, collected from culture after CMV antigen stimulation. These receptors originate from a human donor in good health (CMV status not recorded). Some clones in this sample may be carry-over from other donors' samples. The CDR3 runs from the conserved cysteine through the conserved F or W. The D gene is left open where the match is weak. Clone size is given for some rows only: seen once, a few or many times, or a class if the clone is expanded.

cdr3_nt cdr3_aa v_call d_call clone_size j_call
TGTGCCAGCAGCCGGGACAGGGTCGTCTCCGAGCAGTACTTC CASSRDRVVSEQYF TRBV6-5 TRBD1 - TRBJ2-7
TGTGCCAGCAGCCCCCGGTGGGGGGAAGCTTTCTTT CASSPRWGEAFF TRBV7-9 - few TRBJ1-1
TGCGCCAGCAGCTTGGCCGGGACACGACCTAACTATGGCTACACCTTC CASSLAGTRPNYGYTF TRBV5-1 - - TRBJ1-2
TGTGCCAGCAGCGGACAGGGGGGCGCGGGAACTGAAGCTTTCTTT CASSGQGGAGTEAFF TRBV9 TRBD1 - TRBJ1-1
TGTGCCAGCAGTGAATCAGCGAGGGGCACAGATACGCAGTATTTT CASSESARGTDTQYF TRBV25-1 - - TRBJ2-3
TGTGCCAGCAGTTCAGGGTACGGGTATAGCGAGCAGTACTTC CASSSGYGYSEQYF TRBV27 - - TRBJ2-7
TGCAGCGTTGAAGTTTTCGGATCCCTCTATGGCTACACCTTC CSVEVFGSLYGYTF TRBV29-1 - few TRBJ1-2
TGTGCCAGCAGCTGGAAAGGGACAGGCACTGAAGCTTTCTTT CASSWKGTGTEAFF TRBV7-9 TRBD1 few TRBJ1-1
TGTGCCAGCAGTCCCCGGTTGTGGACTGAAGCTTTCTTT CASSPRLWTEAFF TRBV28 - few TRBJ1-1
TGTGCCAGCAGCTTAGGTGTGACTGCCAGGACCCAGTACTTC CASSLGVTARTQYF TRBV7-3 - - TRBJ2-5
TGTGCCAGCAGCTTAACGAGCATCCCCCAGGCTGGGGCCAACGTCCTGACTTTC CASSLTSIPQAGANVLTF TRBV7-3 - - TRBJ2-6
TGTGCCAGCAGCTCGCTTTTAATAGCGGGGGTGGAGACCCAGTACTTC CASSSLLIAGVETQYF TRBV7-9 TRBD2 - TRBJ2-5
TGTGCCAGCAGCCCCGCGGCGGGGCGGTACAATGAGCAGTTCTTC CASSPAAGRYNEQFF TRBV7-8 - few TRBJ2-1
TGTGCCAGCAGCTTAAGTTCAGTGAACACTGAAGCTTTCTTT CASSLSSVNTEAFF TRBV27 - few TRBJ1-1
TGTGCCAGCAGCTTAGGTGGCAGGGTGGATGGCTACACCTTC CASSLGGRVDGYTF TRBV7-8 - - TRBJ1-2
TGTGCCAGCAGGCTCTCGGAAGTTACGCAGTATTTT CASRLSEVTQYF TRBV7-2 - many TRBJ2-3
TGTGCCAGCAGGCACCAGGACCAAGAGACCCAGTACTTC CASRHQDQETQYF TRBV6-2/TRBV6-3 - few TRBJ2-5
TGTGCCACCAGCAGAGGGTTGGACAGGGAGACCACAGATACGCAGTATTTT CATSRGLDRETTDTQYF TRBV15 TRBD1 - TRBJ2-3
TGTGCCACCAGCGAGGGGAGACAGCACTCCTACAATGAGCAGTTCTTC CATSEGRQHSYNEQFF TRBV15 - - TRBJ2-1
TGTGCCAGCAGTCCGCTATTGGACAGGATTAATGAAAAACTGTTTTTT CASSPLLDRINEKLFF TRBV6-5 TRBD1 - TRBJ1-4
TGTGCCAGTAAAATCGCGGGACTAGCGGAAAATGAGCAGTTCTTC CASKIAGLAENEQFF TRBV19 TRBD2 - TRBJ2-1
TGTGCCAGCAGTCTACTACGGACAGGGACAACTAATGAAAAACTGTTTTTT CASSLLRTGTTNEKLFF TRBV28 TRBD1 - TRBJ1-4
TGTGCCATCAGTAAGTCGTTAGGGGGCACACCCCTCCACTTT CAISKSLGGTPLHF TRBV10-3 TRBD1 - TRBJ1-6
TGCAGCGAAAAACCGGGGGGACCCTACGAGCAGTACTTC CSEKPGGPYEQYF TRBV29-1 TRBD2 - TRBJ2-7
TGTGCCAGCAGCGTTTGGACAGGGACCTCCTACAATGAGCAGTTCTTC CASSVWTGTSYNEQFF TRBV9 TRBD1 once TRBJ2-1
TGTGCCACCAGCAGTGGTAGTGAGCAGTTCTTC CATSSGSEQFF TRBV15 - few TRBJ2-1
TGTGCCAGCAGCTTGGACTGGACAGCCATTGATGAGCAGTTCTTC CASSLDWTAIDEQFF TRBV5-5 - - TRBJ2-1